Below, one T cell receptor (beta chain) is given with its context. A much larger clone is a single base away; this may be a read error. For the second PCR, which ran for about 7 to 11 cycles, a sample-barcoded 5' primer and a J-beta primer mix were used. A single record per CDR3 protein comes from TCRdb applying MiXCR to the 5' RACE reads. The sample shows roughly 1.5 million distinct CDR3 sequences, approximately 43% of them seen only once. This record comes from a study of blood T cells in healthy people across ages. Sequencing used blood. The source is a woman aged 18 to 35 in good health.

CDR3 nucleotide sequence: TGTGCCGGCAGTTCTGGGTTCGAGCAGTACTTC. This translates into CAGSSGFEQYF. This chain joins TRBV12-3 or TRBV12-4 and TRBJ2-7, with D unresolved. This CDR3 has 11 residues.